This TCR beta chain was profiled in a study of CD8 T cells in ankylosing spondylitis. TCRdb reanalysed the 5' RACE reads using MiXCR and keeps one entry per CDR3 protein. The sample carries approximately 440,000 distinct CDR3 sequences, about 15% recorded once. Germline V gene data show CDR1 as LGHDT and CDR2 as YNNKEL (reference sequence). CDR3 length: 18 amino acids. V lost 5 bases and J 5 bases, leaving 25 bases between the germline ends. Study-wide results and caveats: Characteristic, it appeared, of ankylosing spondylitis blood was a TCR beta motif of about eight highly homologous variants.

On this clonotype itself: Antigen: not known.

What was sequenced was blood, either unsorted or a sorted T cell fraction (not recorded which). This chain links TRBV3-1 with TRBJ2-1; D tentatively reads TRBD1 or TRBD2 (5 bases each). This receptor was obtained from a male donor with ankylosing spondylitis. This CDR3 is CASSARGSEGNVHNEQFF. For the CDR3, the DNA is TGTGCCAGCAGCGCGCGTGGCTCTGAGGGGAACGTGCACAATGAGCAGTTCTTC.